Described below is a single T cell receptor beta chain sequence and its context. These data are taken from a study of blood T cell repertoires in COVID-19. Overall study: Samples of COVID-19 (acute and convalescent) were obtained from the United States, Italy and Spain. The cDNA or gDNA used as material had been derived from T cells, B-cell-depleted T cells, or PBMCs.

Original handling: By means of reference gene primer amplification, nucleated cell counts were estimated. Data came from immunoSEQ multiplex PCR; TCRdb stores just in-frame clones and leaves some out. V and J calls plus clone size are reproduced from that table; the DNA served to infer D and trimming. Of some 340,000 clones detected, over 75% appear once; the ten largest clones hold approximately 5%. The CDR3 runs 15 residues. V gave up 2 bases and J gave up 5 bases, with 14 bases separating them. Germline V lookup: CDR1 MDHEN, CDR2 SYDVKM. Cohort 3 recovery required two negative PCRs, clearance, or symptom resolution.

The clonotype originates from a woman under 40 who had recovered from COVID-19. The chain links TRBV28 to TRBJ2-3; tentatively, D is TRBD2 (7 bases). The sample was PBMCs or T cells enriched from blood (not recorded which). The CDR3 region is CASSLEGGHQDTQYF. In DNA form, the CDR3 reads TGTGCCAGCAGTTTAGAGGGGGGGCATCAAGATACGCAGTATTTT.